Following are 15 T cell receptor beta chains from one sample sequenced in a study of control samples from healthy donors and cancer patients. Some clones are missing from TCRdb's copy, which holds only in-frame ones; the method was immunoSEQ multiplex PCR. The data hold 130,000 to 150,000 clones, with about nine tenths observed a single time. Source material: blood. Receptor source: a man aged 25 to 45 in good health.

The rearrangement links TRBV3-1 (or the pseudogene TRBV3-2) to TRBJ2-2; 8 nucleotides line up with TRBD1. The length of the CDR3 is 17 residues. Germline loops: CDR1 LGHDT, CDR2 YNNKEL (reference sequence). The V segment lost 0 bases and the J segment 6 bases; nucleotides outside the gene matches: 9. The DNA for the CDR3 is TGTGCCAGCAGCCAAGAACCCGGACAGGGTTTTCCCGGGGAGCTGTTTTTT. As protein: CASSQEPGQGFPGELFF.

This chain joins TRBV6-5 and TRBJ2-3; the D gene could be TRBD1 or TRBD2 (5 bases each). Germline values: CDR1 MNHEY, CDR2 SVGAGI. CDR3 length: 13 residues. Trimming removed 4 bases at V and 4 bases at J, with 9 bases between. CDR3 DNA: TGTGCCAGCAGTTCCCGAGGGGCAGATACGCAGTATTTT. This gives the protein CASSSRGADTQYF.

A few counts support this clone. The V and J genes are TRBV14 and TRBJ1-6; D remains unclear. This CDR3 has 16 amino acids. V lost 2 bases and J 14 bases, leaving 22 bases between the germline ends. CDR1 is SGHDN and CDR2 is FVKESK in the germline V gene. CDR3 residues: CASSQKLPGPMAALHF. The CDR3 bases are TGTGCCAGCAGCCAAAAACTGCCGGGCCCGATGGCGGCCCTCCACTTT. Looking up the rest from reference TRBV14 and TRBJ1-6 gives the full variable domain: EAGVTQFPSHSVIEKGQTVTLRCDPISGHDNLYWYRRVMGKEIKFLLHFVKESKQDESGMPNNRFLAERTGGTYSTLKVQPAELEDSGVYFCASSQKLPGPMAALHFGNGTRLTVT.

The chain recombines TRBV24-1 with TRBJ1-2, with TRBD1 identical over 8 bases. The germline V gene encodes CDR1 KGHDR and CDR2 SFDVKD. The junction had 4 bases not matched to a gene; V was cut back by 4 bases and J by 4 bases. The CDR3 contains 14 residues. The CDR3 protein is CATSERTGSYGYTF. The CDR3 bases are TGTGCCACCAGTGAACGGACAGGGAGCTATGGCTACACCTTC.

The gene calls are TRBV6-6 and TRBJ1-2; D is perhaps TRBD1 (5 bases). There are 13 residues in the CDR3. V lost 4 bases to trimming and J lost 4 bases, with 10 bases between them. Germline loops: CDR1 MNHNY, CDR2 SVGAGI (reference sequence). CDR3 sequence (DNA): TGTGCCAGCAGTTCCCAGGGTTCCTATGGCTACACCTTC. Its protein is CASSSQGSYGYTF.

CDR3 bases: TGTGCCAGCAGCCGATTGGGGCGGGGAAATAATTCACCCCTCCACTTT. Its protein is CASSRLGRGNNSPLHF. V usage is TRBV7-3 and J usage is TRBJ1-6; weak D call: TRBD1 (5 bases). Germline assignment: CDR1 SGHTA and CDR2 FQGTGA. The CDR3 is 16 residues long. Trimming stripped 5 bases from V and 5 bases from J, with 16 bases between.

The chain has TRBV27 and TRBJ1-2; TRBD1 matches 7 bases. Germline assignment: CDR1 MNHEY and CDR2 SMNVEV (reference sequence). The CDR3 runs 12 residues. V shed 5 bases, J shed 7 bases, and the junction held 4 bases outside the gene matches. Here the CDR3 DNA reads TGTGCCAGCAGTGCGACAGGGTTTGGCTACACCTTC. It yields the protein CASSATGFGYTF.

The gene calls are TRBV2 and TRBJ2-7; D gene ambiguous. Trimming removed 5 bases from V and 3 bases from J, with 14 bases in between. There are 14 residues in the CDR3. Germline V gene lookup returns CDR1 SNHLY and CDR2 FYNNEI. CDR3 bases: TGTGCCAGCAGTTTCCGGGTCCCTCGCTACGAGCAGTACTTC. Translation: CASSFRVPRYEQYF.

This clone showed up just a few times. J is TRBJ1-2 and V is TRBV11-2; possible D gene TRBD1, 6 bases. Trimming took 5 bases from V and 3 from J, leaving 25 bases between them. Germline V gene sequence: CDR1 SGHAT, CDR2 FQNNGV. The CDR3 has 18 residues. CDR3 sequence: CASSTRDTTDKNYYGYTF. The CDR3 DNA sequence: TGTGCCAGCAGCACCCGGGACACTACCGACAAAAACTACTATGGCTACACCTTC.

The chain is built from TRBV6-2 or TRBV6-3 and TRBJ1-1, with D hard to call. Germline-derived CDR1 and CDR2 are MNHEY and SVGEGT. Between the trimmed V and J ends, which lost 2 bases and 3 bases, there was a span of 7 bases. CDR3 size: 13 residues. CDR3 DNA sequence: TGTGCCAGCAGTTACGTAAGGGACACTGAAGCTTTCTTT. As protein: CASSYVRDTEAFF.

The genes are TRBV9 and TRBJ1-1, with TRBD1 identical over 9 bases. The CDR3 has 15 amino acids. The trim removed 3 bases at V and 4 bases at J, leaving 7 bases unmatched. The germline V gene encodes CDR1 SGDLS and CDR2 YYNGEE. The CDR3 nucleotides are TGTGCCAGCAGCGCAACACAGGGGGCGAGCACTGAAGCTTTCTTT. Translating gives CASSATQGASTEAFF.

The rearrangement uses TRBV6-6 and TRBJ2-3; 12 bases align to TRBD2. This CDR3 spans 18 amino acids. The germline V gene encodes CDR1 MNHNY and CDR2 SVGAGI (reference sequence). V shed 5 bases, J shed 2 bases, and the junction held 11 bases outside the gene matches. In DNA, the CDR3 is TGTGCCAGCAGTCCAACCCGGCTAGCGGGGGGGAACACAGATACGCAGTATTTT. Encoded protein: CASSPTRLAGGNTDTQYF.

The chain joins TRBV5-6 to TRBJ2-7; 7 nucleotides match TRBD1. Trimming cost V 0 bases and J 3 bases; bases outside gene matches: 9. The CDR3 spans 16 residues. Looked up from germline, CDR1 is SGHDT and CDR2 is YYEEEE. Here the CDR3 reads CASSLDRGPSFYEQYF. The CDR3, as DNA: TGTGCCAGCAGCTTGGACAGGGGACCTTCTTTCTACGAGCAGTACTTC. The full variable domain, its missing parts supplied by reference TRBV5-6 and TRBJ2-7, is DAGVTQSPTHLIKTRGQQVTLRCSPKSGHDTVSWYQQALGQGPQFIFQYYEEEERQRGNFPDRFSGHQFPNYSSELNVNALLLGDSALYLCASSLDRGPSFYEQYFGPGTRLTVT.

This chain connects TRBV5-4 to TRBJ1-1, with no clear D. Germline CDR1 reads SGHNT; CDR2 reads YYREEE (reference sequence). The CDR3 is 12 residues long. The V gene lost 4 bases and the J gene lost 4 bases, with 8 bases spanning the gap. The CDR3 region is CASSPWGTEAFF. CDR3 DNA sequence: TGTGCCAGCAGCCCGTGGGGCACTGAAGCTTTCTTT.

The gene calls are TRBV7-9 and TRBJ1-2, with 9 nucleotides matching TRBD1. V lost 5 bases and J lost 4; bases outside the gene matches: 11. Germline V lookup: CDR1 SEHNR, CDR2 FQNEAQ (reference sequence). The length of the CDR3 is 16 residues. CDR3 nucleotide sequence: TGTGCCAGCAGCCCCCCCGGGACAGGGCTTCCCTATGGCTACACCTTC. The encoded protein is CASSPPGTGLPYGYTF.